These 12 T cell receptor beta chains were sequenced from one sample in a study of blood T cell repertoires in COVID-19 (TCRdb year 2020). The receptor library was made with the immunoSEQ multiplex PCR assay. The source is immuneACCESS, and TCRdb retained only in-frame sequences with V and J called. Part of the clones is not carried over; for the studies checked, unresolved V genes explain less than half of this, and the remainder is unexplained. This sample comprises hundreds of thousands of clones, over 80% of them detected only once. The ten most abundant clones make up 27% of the sample. The specimen was peripheral blood. The receptor set was obtained from a middle-aged man with acute or convalescent COVID-19.

On this clone: Within the sample, other DNA sequences also encode this same CDR3. This chain uses TRBV5-1 with TRBJ2-5, with 8 positions matching TRBD2. The CDR3 is 13 residues long. Losses at the gene ends were 6 bases for V and 2 bases for J; bases not matched to a gene: 3. Germline lookup yields CDR1 SGHRS and CDR2 YFSETQ. The CDR3 sequence is CASKVAGQETQYF. The CDR3 DNA reads TGCGCCAGCAAGGTAGCGGGGCAAGAGACCCAGTACTTC.

This clone was counted once. V usage is TRBV6-5 and J usage is TRBJ1-2; 8 bases are a match to TRBD1. The CDR3 sequence is 13 residues long. After removal of 6 bases from V and 7 bases from J, the junction contained 7 bases not matched to a gene. The germline V gene encodes CDR1 MNHEY and CDR2 SVGAGI. In DNA form, the CDR3 reads TGTGCCAGCAGATCCGGGACAGGCCTTGGCTACACCTTC. Translating gives CASRSGTGLGYTF.

This chain uses TRBV28 with TRBJ1-3, with D tentatively TRBD1 (5 bases). The V and J ends lost 4 bases and 2 bases respectively, with 9 bases between them. The CDR3 covers 14 residues. The germline V gene encodes CDR1 MDHEN and CDR2 SYDVKM. The CDR3 coding sequence is TGTGCCAGCAGTTCGGGGGGACCTGGAAACACCATATATTTT. This gives the protein CASSSGGPGNTIYF. The full variable domain, with the rest looked up from reference TRBV28 and TRBJ1-3, is DVKVTQSSRYLVKRTGEKVFLECVQDMDHENMFWYRQDPGLGLRLIYFSYDVKMKEKGDIPEGYSVSREKKERFSLILESASTNQTSMYLCASSSGGPGNTIYFGEGSWLTVV.

The rearrangement links TRBV7-8 to TRBJ1-1, with TRBD1 matching 8 bases. The CDR3 sequence is 13 residues long. Trimming removed 3 bases from V and 3 bases from J; junction bases left unmatched: 0. Germline loops: CDR1 SGHVS, CDR2 FQNEAQ. In nucleotides, the CDR3 is TGTGCCAGCAGCTTGACAGGGGACACTGAAGCTTTCTTT. Amino acids: CASSLTGDTEAFF. Full variable domain (outside the CDR3, taken from reference TRBV7-8 and TRBJ1-1): GAGVSQSPRYKVAKRGQDVALRCDPISGHVSLFWYQQALGQGPEFLTYFQNEAQLDKSGLPSDRFFAERPEGSVSTLKIQRTQQEDSAVYLCASSLTGDTEAFFGQGTRLTVV.

This rearrangement joins TRBV4-2 to TRBJ1-2, with D perhaps matching TRBD1 (6 bases). This CDR3 contains 16 residues. Trimming took 0 bases from V and 4 from J, leaving 15 bases between them. The germline V gene encodes CDR1 LGHNA and CDR2 YNFKEQ. This CDR3 reads CASSQEGQGMPYGYTF. The CDR3 DNA reads as TGTGCCAGCAGCCAAGAAGGGCAGGGGATGCCCTATGGCTACACCTTC.

The chain combines TRBV19 with TRBJ1-4, with 7 bases matching TRBD1. The CDR3 consists of 16 residues. Germline assignment: CDR1 LNHDA and CDR2 SQIVND (reference sequence). The J segment lost 0 bases and the V segment lost 2 bases, leaving 3 bases of the junction unmatched. The CDR3, as DNA: TGTGCCAGTAGTATATATACAGGGGCAACTAATGAAAAACTGTTTTTT. Translating it yields CASSIYTGATNEKLFF. Variable domain in full (rest from reference TRBV19 and TRBJ1-4): DGGITQSPKYLFRKEGQNVTLSCEQNLNHDAMYWYRQDPGQGLRLIYYSQIVNDFQKGDIAEGYSVSREKKESFPLTVTSAQKNPTAFYLCASSIYTGATNEKLFFGSGTQLSVL.

V usage is TRBV7-2 and J usage is TRBJ2-7, with D maybe TRBD2 (5 bases). V was shortened by 4 bases and J by 3 bases, with 10 bases between the two germline ends. Germline assignment: CDR1 SGHTA and CDR2 FQGNSA. The CDR3 is 13 residues long. The CDR3 spells CASSSDSIYEQYF. CDR3 nucleotides: TGTGCCAGCAGCTCGGACTCGATCTACGAGCAGTACTTC.

The J gene is TRBJ2-2, the V gene TRBV12-5; D might be TRBD1 (6 bases). Trimming pared 3 bases from V and 6 bases from J, leaving 11 bases between. CDR3 length equals 14 residues. Germline loops: CDR1 LGHNT, CDR2 FRNRAP. In DNA, the CDR3 is TGTGCTAGTGGTTTCGGGCAGGGGTCCGGGGAGCTGTTTTTT. It encodes CASGFGQGSGELFF. Using reference TRBV12-5 and TRBJ2-2 for the parts outside the CDR3, the full variable domain is DARVTQTPRHKVTEMGQEVTMRCQPILGHNTVFWYRQTMMQGLELLAYFRNRAPLDDSGMPKDRFSAEMPDATLATLKIQPSEPRDSAVYFCASGFGQGSGELFFGEGSRLTVL.

The chain joins TRBV24-1 to TRBJ2-1, with D possibly being TRBD2 (6 bases). CDR1 and CDR2 (germline): KGHDR, SFDVKD. The CDR3 is 16 amino acids. V gave up 4 bases and J gave up 4 bases, with 16 bases separating them. The CDR3 coding sequence is TGTGCCACCAGTGACGAGCGGGCGGCTTCGTACAATGAGCAGTTCTTC. It encodes CATSDERAASYNEQFF.

V is TRBV3-1 (or the pseudogene TRBV3-2) and J is TRBJ1-5; no firm D call. The V gene's germline CDR1 is LGHDT and CDR2 YNNKEL (reference sequence). The CDR3 is made up of 15 amino acids. Trimming pared 4 bases from V and 4 bases from J, leaving 14 bases between. The CDR3 reads CASSPRSSRNQPQHF. The CDR3, as DNA: TGTGCCAGCAGCCCGCGGAGCAGTCGAAATCAGCCCCAGCATTTT.

This chain links TRBV7-2 with TRBJ2-1, with TRBD2 identical over 9 bases. V trimming: 5 bases; J trimming: 9 bases; junction bases outside the gene matches: 14. There are 16 residues in the CDR3. Germline V gives CDR1 SGHTA, CDR2 FQGNSA. For the CDR3, the DNA is TGTGCCAGCAGCCCAGCGGGGGGATGGGATCTGGGTGAGCAGTTCTTC. Amino acids: CASSPAGGWDLGEQFF.

The rearrangement links TRBV7-8 to TRBJ2-7; D call uncertain. V lost 5 bases and J 4 bases, leaving 9 bases between the germline ends. The V gene's germline CDR1 is SGHVS and CDR2 FQNEAQ. There are 12 residues in the CDR3. The CDR3 DNA reads TGTGCCAGCAGCCAATTGTCATACGAGCAGTACTTC. Translating it yields CASSQLSYEQYF.